These T cell receptor beta chains were read from a single sample in a study of cytomegalovirus exposure and HLA in healthy donors. Clones were sequenced by immunoSEQ multiplex PCR, and TCRdb holds only the in-frame ones, with some missing. Among fewer than 150,000 clones, roughly 90% were seen once, and the ten largest hold about 1.5%. Sequencing was done on a sample of PBMCs. These receptors were taken from a man aged 25-45 years in good health and CMV-seronegative. CDR3s include the opening cysteine and the closing phenylalanine or tryptophan. A D gene is named only where the DNA matches it firmly. A clone size is listed for some rows: how often the clone was seen (once, few, many), or a class if it is expanded.

D	size	V	J	CDR3	DNA
TRBD1	-	TRBV9	TRBJ1-2	CASSVGVSRGQGYGYTF	TGTGCCAGCAGCGTAGGGGTATCCAGGGGACAGGGCTATGGCTACACCTTC
-	-	TRBV5-6	TRBJ1-1	CASSLRAGQNTEAFF	TGTGCCAGCAGCTTGAGGGCAGGGCAAAACACTGAAGCTTTCTTT
-	-	TRBV5-1	TRBJ1-3	CASSLQGSTGNTIYF	TGCGCCAGCAGCTTGCAGGGAAGTACTGGAAACACCATATATTTT
TRBD1	once	TRBV29-1	TRBJ1-1	CSVWDRNTEAFF	TGCAGCGTTTGGGACAGGAACACTGAAGCTTTCTTT
TRBD2	-	TRBV2	TRBJ2-6	CASSETRASGKVWVGSGANVLTF	TGTGCCAGCAGTGAAACTAGGGCTAGCGGGAAGGTCTGGGTTGGCTCTGGGGCCAACGTCCTGACTTTC
TRBD1	-	TRBV2	TRBJ1-2	CASSLGQGNYGYTF	TGTGCCAGCAGCCTGGGACAGGGAAACTATGGCTACACCTTC
TRBD1	-	TRBV29-1	TRBJ1-2	CSGGQGDYGYTF	TGCAGCGGGGGACAGGGGGACTATGGCTACACCTTC
TRBD2	-	TRBV6-4	TRBJ2-3	CASSEGQRDTDTQYF	TGTGCCAGCAGTGAAGGCCAGCGGGACACAGATACGCAGTATTTT
TRBD1	-	TRBV19	TRBJ1-5	CASMTGLLQPQHF	TGTGCCAGCATGACAGGGCTTTTACAGCCCCAGCATTTT
TRBD2	-	TRBV5-1	TRBJ2-5	CASSSDGLAGWETQYF	TGCGCCAGCAGCTCAGATGGACTAGCGGGATGGGAGACCCAGTACTTC
-	-	TRBV27	TRBJ1-1	CASSLTMTGFTEAFF	TGTGCCAGCAGTTTAACCATGACAGGTTTCACTGAAGCTTTCTTT
-	-	TRBV6-5	TRBJ1-1	CASSYGGGVNTEAFF	TGTGCCAGCAGTTACGGGGGGGGAGTGAACACTGAAGCTTTCTTT
-	-	TRBV6-1	TRBJ1-2	CASSESYQYVNYGYTF	TGTGCCAGCAGTGAATCCTACCAATATGTGAACTATGGCTACACCTTC
-	once	TRBV6-5	TRBJ1-3	CASSTGNTIYF	TGTGCCAGCAGTACAGGAAACACCATATATTTT
-	-	TRBV7-9	TRBJ2-5	CASSSLMTGRQETQYF	TGTGCCAGCAGCTCGCTGATGACAGGCCGCCAAGAGACCCAGTACTTC
TRBD1	-	TRBV5-1	TRBJ2-7	CASSSGTGGIVLYF	TGCGCCAGCAGTTCCGGGACAGGGGGGATCGTACTGTACTTC
-	-	TRBV19	TRBJ1-2	CASNTPGNGYTF	TGTGCCAGTAATACTCCAGGGAACGGCTACACCTTC
TRBD1	once	TRBV10-1	TRBJ2-2	CASNPGTGETGELFF	TGCGCCAGCAATCCCGGGACAGGGGAAACCGGGGAGCTGTTTTTT
-	few	TRBV2	TRBJ1-5	CASSEEFGGRYSNQPQHF	TGTGCCAGCAGTGAAGAGTTCGGGGGTAGGTATAGCAATCAGCCCCAGCATTTT
-	-	TRBV7-2	TRBJ1-5	CASSFLSDQPQHF	TGTGCCAGCAGCTTTTTATCGGATCAGCCCCAGCATTTT
TRBD2	-	TRBV6-6	TRBJ2-7	CASSLSGMASYEQYF	TGTGCCAGCAGTTTAAGCGGGATGGCATCCTACGAGCAGTACTTC
-	-	TRBV30	TRBJ2-3	CAWRRQPDGTSTDTQYF	TGTGCCTGGAGACGACAGCCCGACGGAACTAGCACAGATACGCAGTATTTT
TRBD1	-	TRBV6-4	TRBJ2-5	CASSEDRGETQYF	TGTGCCAGCAGTGAGGACAGGGGAGAGACCCAGTACTTC
-	-	TRBV21-1	TRBJ2-7	CASTWPGLKTYEQYF	TGTGCCAGCACTTGGCCGGGACTGAAGACCTACGAGCAGTACTTC
-	-	TRBV4-3	TRBJ1-4	CASSQSTGNNEKLFF	TGCGCCAGCAGCCAATCGACCGGGAATAATGAAAAACTGTTTTTT
TRBD2	-	TRBV11-2	TRBJ2-5	CASSYGLGQETQYF	TGTGCCAGCAGCTACGGACTAGGCCAAGAGACCCAGTACTTC
-	-	TRBV11-2	TRBJ2-1	CASSEIAVYEQFF	TGTGCCAGCAGCGAAATAGCAGTCTATGAGCAGTTCTTC
TRBD2	once	TRBV4-3	TRBJ2-1	CASSQESGLAANEQFF	TGCGCCAGCAGCCAAGAATCGGGACTAGCTGCCAATGAGCAGTTCTTC
-	-	TRBV6-1	TRBJ1-5	CASSEWSTDNQPQHF	TGTGCCAGCAGTGAATGGTCGACAGATAATCAGCCCCAGCATTTT
-	-	TRBV30	TRBJ1-1	CAWTGVGSEAFF	TGTGCCTGGACGGGGGTAGGCTCTGAAGCTTTCTTT
-	-	TRBV6-1	TRBJ2-7	CASSVRISTYEQYF	TGTGCCAGCAGTGTGAGGATCTCCACCTACGAGCAGTACTTC
-	-	TRBV18	TRBJ2-3	CASSPLQSTDTQYF	TGTGCCAGCTCACCGCTACAGAGCACAGATACGCAGTATTTT
-	-	TRBV19	TRBJ2-1	CASMASNEQFF	TGTGCCAGTATGGCCAGCAATGAGCAGTTCTTC
TRBD1	-	TRBV6-1	TRBJ1-5	CASTSGTGGSRHF	TGTGCCAGCACATCCGGGACAGGGGGCTCCAGGCATTTT
-	-	TRBV10-2	TRBJ1-2	CAIMTANYGYTF	TGCGCCATCATGACAGCTAACTATGGCTACACCTTC
-	-	TRBV18	TRBJ2-6	CASTQVRSGANVLTF	TGTGCCAGCACGCAGGTCCGCTCTGGGGCCAACGTCCTGACTTTC
-	once	TRBV6-5	TRBJ1-2	CASSYSGFGQGYGYTF	TGTGCCAGCAGTTACTCGGGGTTCGGGCAGGGCTATGGCTACACCTTC
-	-	TRBV29-1	TRBJ1-1	CSAGLGTEAFF	TGCAGCGCGGGATTGGGGACTGAAGCTTTCTTT
-	-	TRBV4-1	TRBJ1-4	CASSQGGVGEKLFF	TGCGCCAGCAGCCAAGGCGGGGTAGGGGAAAAACTGTTTTTT
-	-	TRBV10-2	TRBJ2-1	CASSGGQSGYNEQFF	TGCGCCAGCAGTGGAGGACAGTCCGGCTACAATGAGCAGTTCTTC
TRBD1	-	TRBV6-5	TRBJ1-1	CASSWTGGVTEAFF	TGTGCCAGCAGTTGGACAGGGGGCGTCACTGAAGCTTTCTTT
-	-	TRBV6-4	TRBJ1-2	CASSEAMYYGYTF	TGTGCCAGCAGTGAAGCTATGTACTATGGCTACACCTTC
-	-	TRBV29-1	TRBJ2-4	CSVVKEGDIQYF	TGCAGCGTTGTGAAGGAAGGAGACATTCAGTACTTC
-	-	TRBV11-2	TRBJ2-4	CASSQGSPFILAKNIQYF	TGTGCCAGCAGCCAGGGATCGCCCTTTATTCTAGCCAAAAACATTCAGTACTTC